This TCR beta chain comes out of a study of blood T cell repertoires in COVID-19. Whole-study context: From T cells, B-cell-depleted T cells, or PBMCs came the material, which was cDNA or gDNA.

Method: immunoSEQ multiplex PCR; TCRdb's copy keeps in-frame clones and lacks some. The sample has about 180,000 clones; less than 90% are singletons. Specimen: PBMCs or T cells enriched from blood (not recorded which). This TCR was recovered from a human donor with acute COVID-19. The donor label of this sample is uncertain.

This CDR3 reads CASTPVSGQGAHEQYF. The CDR3 DNA reads as TGTGCCAGCACCCCCGTATCGGGACAGGGGGCCCACGAGCAGTACTTC. This rearrangement joins TRBV6-6 to TRBJ2-7; 12 nucleotides agree with TRBD1. Germline CDR1 and CDR2: MNHNY and SVGAGI (reference sequence). The CDR3 is 16 amino acids. After removal of 7 bases from V and 5 bases from J, the junction contained 12 bases not matched to a gene.